The rows below give T cell receptor beta chains drawn from one sample of a study of blood T cell repertoires in COVID-19. Sequenced by immunoSEQ multiplex PCR; TCRdb stores in-frame clones only, minus some. The data contain tens of thousands of clones, about 92% of them singletons. Sequenced material: peripheral blood. These receptors were obtained from a man aged 60-69 years with acute or convalescent COVID-19. Each CDR3 is given with its conserved first and last residue. A D gene is named only where the DNA matches it firmly. Clone size is shown for a subset of rows, as once, few, many or a class of expanded clone.

d_gene: TRBD1; v_gene: TRBV2; j_gene: TRBJ2-7; abundance: NA; CDR3nt: TGTGCCAGCACGGGCGGGACAGGGACCTACGAGCAGTACTTC; CDR3aa: CASTGGTGTYEQYF
d_gene: NA; v_gene: TRBV7-2; j_gene: TRBJ1-1; abundance: NA; CDR3nt: TGTGCCAGCAGCTTATCGGAGGCGAACACTGAAGCTTTCTTT; CDR3aa: CASSLSEANTEAFF
d_gene: NA; v_gene: TRBV6-5; j_gene: TRBJ1-2; abundance: NA; CDR3nt: TGTGCCAGCAGTTACTCGCGGGGTTTTGGCTACACCTTC; CDR3aa: CASSYSRGFGYTF
d_gene: TRBD1; v_gene: TRBV7-2; j_gene: TRBJ1-5; abundance: few; CDR3nt: TGTGCCAGCAGCTTTCTCCAGGGGGGCAATCAGCCCCAGCATTTT; CDR3aa: CASSFLQGGNQPQHF
d_gene: NA; v_gene: TRBV2; j_gene: TRBJ1-1; abundance: NA; CDR3nt: TGTGCCAGCACCCTCGAGGGGGTGAACACTGAAGCTTTCTTT; CDR3aa: CASTLEGVNTEAFF
d_gene: NA; v_gene: TRBV15; j_gene: TRBJ2-1; abundance: NA; CDR3nt: TGTGCCTTTCGTACTCCCTCCTACAATGAGCAGTTCTTC; CDR3aa: CAFRTPSYNEQFF
d_gene: NA; v_gene: TRBV3-1/TRBV3-2; j_gene: TRBJ1-5; abundance: NA; CDR3nt: TGTGCCAGCAGCCATTCTTCTTCAGGGGCCAGCAATCAGCCCCAGCATTTT; CDR3aa: CASSHSSSGASNQPQHF
d_gene: NA; v_gene: TRBV27; j_gene: TRBJ1-1; abundance: NA; CDR3nt: TGTGCCAGCAGCCTAGTCGGCTTAACCTCGAACACTGAAGCTTTCTTT; CDR3aa: CASSLVGLTSNTEAFF
d_gene: NA; v_gene: TRBV9; j_gene: TRBJ1-5; abundance: NA; CDR3nt: TGTGCCAGCAGCCCGACAGGTACCTCAAATCAGCCCCAGCATTTT; CDR3aa: CASSPTGTSNQPQHF
d_gene: TRBD1; v_gene: TRBV12-5; j_gene: TRBJ1-1; abundance: once; CDR3nt: TGTGCTAGTGGTTTGGCTTTTTCGGGACAGACTGTCACTGAAGCTTTCTTT; CDR3aa: CASGLAFSGQTVTEAFF
d_gene: NA; v_gene: TRBV6-6; j_gene: TRBJ1-4; abundance: NA; CDR3nt: TGTGCCAGCAGTTACCCCTCGCGGGAAAAACTGTTTTTT; CDR3aa: CASSYPSREKLFF
d_gene: NA; v_gene: TRBV6-6; j_gene: TRBJ1-5; abundance: few; CDR3nt: TGTGCCAGCAGTTACTACGGAGATCAGCCCCAGCATTTT; CDR3aa: CASSYYGDQPQHF
d_gene: TRBD1; v_gene: TRBV3-1/TRBV3-2; j_gene: TRBJ2-7; abundance: few; CDR3nt: TGTGCCAGCAGACAGGGGGGCACGTACGAGCAGTACTTC; CDR3aa: CASRQGGTYEQYF
d_gene: NA; v_gene: TRBV7-6; j_gene: TRBJ2-1; abundance: once; CDR3nt: TGTGCCAGCAGCTATAGCGGAAACAATGAGCAGTTCTTC; CDR3aa: CASSYSGNNEQFF
d_gene: NA; v_gene: TRBV3-1/TRBV3-2; j_gene: TRBJ1-2; abundance: NA; CDR3nt: TGTGCCAGCAGCCGCAATCTAAAGGGCTACACCTTC; CDR3aa: CASSRNLKGYTF
d_gene: TRBD1; v_gene: TRBV9; j_gene: TRBJ2-2; abundance: NA; CDR3nt: TGTGCCACCCAGGGGGACATGAACACCGGGGAGCTGTTTTTT; CDR3aa: CATQGDMNTGELFF
d_gene: NA; v_gene: TRBV6-5; j_gene: TRBJ2-7; abundance: once; CDR3nt: TGTGCCAGCCAGGGGATCGGAACCTACGAGCAGTACTTC; CDR3aa: CASQGIGTYEQYF
d_gene: NA; v_gene: TRBV20-1; j_gene: TRBJ1-6; abundance: NA; CDR3nt: TGCAGTGCTAGTCGAGGATGGGGGGATTCACCCCTCCACTTT; CDR3aa: CSASRGWGDSPLHF
d_gene: NA; v_gene: TRBV9; j_gene: TRBJ1-2; abundance: NA; CDR3nt: TGTGCCAGCAGCGTCGGGCTACAGGCGAACTATGGCTACACCTTC; CDR3aa: CASSVGLQANYGYTF
d_gene: NA; v_gene: TRBV5-4; j_gene: TRBJ2-1; abundance: NA; CDR3nt: TGTGCCAGCAGCTTTCAACAGGGCTATGAGCAGTTCTTC; CDR3aa: CASSFQQGYEQFF
d_gene: TRBD2; v_gene: TRBV4-1; j_gene: TRBJ2-1; abundance: NA; CDR3nt: TGCGCCAGCAGCCAGCCCAGACTAGCGGGGGCCAATGAGCAGTTCTTC; CDR3aa: CASSQPRLAGANEQFF
d_gene: NA; v_gene: TRBV6-5; j_gene: TRBJ1-1; abundance: few; CDR3nt: TGTGCCAGCAGATTTCTTCCGAACACTGAAGCTTTCTTT; CDR3aa: CASRFLPNTEAFF
d_gene: NA; v_gene: TRBV12-3/TRBV12-4; j_gene: TRBJ2-1; abundance: NA; CDR3nt: TGTGCCAGCAGTACAGGCTACAATGAGCAGTTCTTC; CDR3aa: CASSTGYNEQFF
d_gene: NA; v_gene: TRBV29-1; j_gene: TRBJ1-2; abundance: NA; CDR3nt: TGCAGCGTGGAGATCTTTAACTATGGCTACACCTTC; CDR3aa: CSVEIFNYGYTF
d_gene: NA; v_gene: TRBV6-5; j_gene: TRBJ1-2; abundance: NA; CDR3nt: TGTGCCAGCAGGACAAGGGATACAGGTGTGAATGGCTACACCTTC; CDR3aa: CASRTRDTGVNGYTF
d_gene: NA; v_gene: TRBV7-2; j_gene: TRBJ2-2; abundance: NA; CDR3nt: TGTGCCAGCAGCTTAGCGCGGCAGAGCCATATTTTTACCGGGGAGCTGTTTTTT; CDR3aa: CASSLARQSHIFTGELFF
d_gene: NA; v_gene: TRBV4-1; j_gene: TRBJ2-7; abundance: NA; CDR3nt: TGCGCCAGCAGCCCCGGACAGCTATCCTACGAGCAGTACTTC; CDR3aa: CASSPGQLSYEQYF
d_gene: NA; v_gene: TRBV2; j_gene: TRBJ1-2; abundance: NA; CDR3nt: TGTGCCAGCAGTGAAAGGTTGGGCAGGGGAGTTACCTTC; CDR3aa: CASSERLGRGVTF
d_gene: NA; v_gene: TRBV5-5; j_gene: TRBJ2-2; abundance: NA; CDR3nt: TGTGCCAGCAGCTTGGTCGGGGGGCGGGACACCGGGGAGCTGTTTTTT; CDR3aa: CASSLVGGRDTGELFF
d_gene: NA; v_gene: TRBV2; j_gene: TRBJ1-2; abundance: NA; CDR3nt: TGTGCCAGCAGTGAACAGGTGAACTATGGCTACACCTTC; CDR3aa: CASSEQVNYGYTF
d_gene: NA; v_gene: TRBV4-2; j_gene: TRBJ1-2; abundance: NA; CDR3nt: TGTGCCAGCAGCCAGGCATATGGCTACACCTTC; CDR3aa: CASSQAYGYTF
d_gene: NA; v_gene: TRBV7-9; j_gene: TRBJ2-7; abundance: NA; CDR3nt: TGTGCCAGCAGCCCGGGACTTTCTTACGAGCAGTACTTC; CDR3aa: CASSPGLSYEQYF
d_gene: TRBD1; v_gene: TRBV5-6; j_gene: TRBJ1-6; abundance: NA; CDR3nt: TGTGCCAGCAGCACCTCCGGGACAGGGTCTTCACCCCTCCACTTT; CDR3aa: CASSTSGTGSSPLHF
d_gene: TRBD2; v_gene: TRBV6-5; j_gene: TRBJ2-3; abundance: NA; CDR3nt: TGTGCCAGCAGTTCCACTAGCGGGGGTTATACGCAGTATTTT; CDR3aa: CASSSTSGGYTQYF
d_gene: NA; v_gene: TRBV11-2; j_gene: TRBJ2-2; abundance: NA; CDR3nt: TGTGCCAGCAGGCCGACAGGGAACACCGGGGAGCTGTTTTTT; CDR3aa: CASRPTGNTGELFF
d_gene: TRBD1; v_gene: TRBV7-9; j_gene: TRBJ1-6; abundance: NA; CDR3nt: TGTGCCAGCAGCCCGCAACAGGGGGGATCCCTCCACTTT; CDR3aa: CASSPQQGGSLHF
d_gene: NA; v_gene: TRBV2; j_gene: TRBJ1-1; abundance: NA; CDR3nt: TGTGCCAGCAGTGCAGTCCCTCGGGTTAACACTGAAGCTTTCTTT; CDR3aa: CASSAVPRVNTEAFF
d_gene: TRBD1; v_gene: TRBV5-6; j_gene: TRBJ2-3; abundance: NA; CDR3nt: TGTGCCAGCAGGGGACAGGGCACAGATACGCAGTATTTT; CDR3aa: CASRGQGTDTQYF
d_gene: TRBD1; v_gene: TRBV2; j_gene: TRBJ1-2; abundance: NA; CDR3nt: TGTGCCAGCGTGGGCGGGACAGGGGGCGACTATGGCTACACCTTC; CDR3aa: CASVGGTGGDYGYTF
d_gene: TRBD2; v_gene: TRBV19; j_gene: TRBJ2-1; abundance: NA; CDR3nt: TGTGCCAGTAGTATCGGCGGGGGAACCTACAATGAGCAGTTCTTC; CDR3aa: CASSIGGGTYNEQFF
d_gene: TRBD1; v_gene: TRBV2; j_gene: TRBJ2-2; abundance: once; CDR3nt: TGTGCCAGCAACCGACAGGGGGCCGTGACCGGGGAGCTGTTTTTT; CDR3aa: CASNRQGAVTGELFF
d_gene: TRBD2; v_gene: TRBV7-9; j_gene: TRBJ2-3; abundance: NA; CDR3nt: TGTGCCAGCAGCTTATCTAGCGGGGGGGCCATCCATACGCAGTATTTT; CDR3aa: CASSLSSGGAIHTQYF
d_gene: TRBD1; v_gene: TRBV12-3/TRBV12-4; j_gene: TRBJ2-2; abundance: NA; CDR3nt: TGTGCGACGGGACAGGGGTACACCGGGGAGCTGTTTTTT; CDR3aa: CATGQGYTGELFF
d_gene: NA; v_gene: TRBV5-1; j_gene: TRBJ1-5; abundance: few; CDR3nt: TGCGCCAGCAGCTTGGCAGGGTATAGCAATCAGCCCCAGCATTTT; CDR3aa: CASSLAGYSNQPQHF
d_gene: TRBD1; v_gene: TRBV27; j_gene: TRBJ1-2; abundance: NA; CDR3nt: TGTGCCAGCAGTTTAGGCCCTGGGACAGCGACTAACTATGGCTACACCTTC; CDR3aa: CASSLGPGTATNYGYTF
d_gene: NA; v_gene: TRBV5-6; j_gene: TRBJ1-2; abundance: NA; CDR3nt: TGTGCCAGCAGCTTACCGGGGGGCGGCTACACCTTC; CDR3aa: CASSLPGGGYTF
d_gene: TRBD2; v_gene: TRBV2; j_gene: TRBJ2-7; abundance: NA; CDR3nt: TGTGCCAGCAGTGAAAGTCGACTAGCGGGGTCCTACGAGCAGTACTTC; CDR3aa: CASSESRLAGSYEQYF
d_gene: NA; v_gene: TRBV7-2; j_gene: TRBJ1-1; abundance: NA; CDR3nt: TGTGCCAGCAGCTCAAGGGGGGGAGTAAACACTGAAGCTTTCTTT; CDR3aa: CASSSRGGVNTEAFF
d_gene: TRBD1; v_gene: TRBV29-1; j_gene: TRBJ2-7; abundance: NA; CDR3nt: TGCAGCACCTCGGGACAGGGGAACGAGCAGTACTTC; CDR3aa: CSTSGQGNEQYF
d_gene: NA; v_gene: TRBV7-2; j_gene: TRBJ1-3; abundance: once; CDR3nt: TGTGCCAGCAGCTTAGGTCTCCGGTCCGGAAACACCATATATTTT; CDR3aa: CASSLGLRSGNTIYF
d_gene: TRBD1; v_gene: TRBV19; j_gene: TRBJ1-2; abundance: NA; CDR3nt: TGTGCCAGTAGTCCCAGGGGGAGCGGCTACACCTTC; CDR3aa: CASSPRGSGYTF
d_gene: NA; v_gene: TRBV5-1; j_gene: TRBJ1-2; abundance: few; CDR3nt: TGCGCCAGCAGCCCGGGAGGGGGATTCGACTATGGCTACACCTTC; CDR3aa: CASSPGGGFDYGYTF